This T cell receptor beta chain emerged from a study of T cells in Graves' hyperthyroidism and ophthalmopathy. Whole-study results and caveats: The majority of expanded thyroid clonotypes above 0.001 also appeared in blood. Ophthalmopathy stood apart from stable hyperthyroidism in a 13 V-J model. Median prediction lead before ophthalmopathy onset was 6.5 months with the model.

This clonotype was seen a few times. The antigen is undetermined. The CDR3 contains 16 residues. The germline gives CDR1 WSHSY, CDR2 SAAADI. The V segment lost 8 bases and the J segment 6 bases; nucleotides outside the gene matches: 16. Amplification targeted TCR beta CDR3 regions from RNA transcripts. With the HTBI primer set, the TCR CDR3 went through a first round of RT-PCR. TCRdb independently ran MiXCR on the multiplex PCR reads; one entry per CDR3 protein. The data contain roughly 500,000 distinct CDR3 sequences, under 60% of them singletons. Pregnant or lactating patients were excluded, as were those with uncontrolled infection or other autoimmune disease.

This chain connects TRBV10-2 to TRBJ1-1, with 9 bases that match TRBD1. The sequencing sample was made of peripheral blood or thyroid tissue (not recorded which). This TCR derives from an adult woman with Graves' disease, either hyperthyroidism or ophthalmopathy (not recorded which). CDR3 amino acids: CASSLPGQGSIAEAFF. CDR3 bases: TGCGCCAGCTCCCTCCCTGGACAGGGGTCAATAGCTGAAGCTTTCTTT.